This T cell receptor beta chain was sequenced for a study of cytomegalovirus exposure and HLA in healthy donors (dated 2017 in TCRdb). Study-wide context: According to an earlier analysis of 587 of the donors, roughly 180 million T cells yielded 90 million to 140 million unique TCR beta sequences and less than 300 Gb of sequence data. The number of donors typed differed by locus, with 629-630 for A, B, C, DRB1 and DQB1, roughly 520 for DQA1, over 600 for DPA1, and roughly 450 for DPB1. Four to six DR-DQ haplotypes were handled as single units for association and clustering, since linkage in the cohort was strong. An early release covering more than 500 HLA-typed donors comprised 250 to 350 gigabases of sequencing data and roughly 86 million unique TCR sequences. In a later genetic analysis, genome-wide SNP genotypes for about 55% of the 666 donors were used, and that subset was treated as a discovery cohort. Of the approximately 400 genotyped donors, over 70% fell in the genetic ancestry cluster associated with self-reported Caucasian donors. HLA typing included class I and class II loci at four-digit resolution. The study combined high-throughput TCR immunosequencing, statistical association of individual TCRs with disease status, and machine learning to predict cytomegalovirus infection status. The study aimed to test whether cataloging public T cell receptors could reveal signatures of past pathogen exposure. Using immunosequencing, the study profiled T cell repertoires from 500 to 800 subjects and related those repertoires to cytomegalovirus serostatus. In addition to the first cohort of 666 subjects, a separate validation cohort of over 90 different subjects was used. An earlier analysis of around 580 of the donors used high-throughput TCR beta sequencing to judge whether each TCR beta V gene segment behaved as functional or pseudogenic. Donor age, sex, ethnicity and CMV serostatus were compiled alongside the repertoire data. In a later analysis, previously published TCR beta repertoires from some 640 donors were re-analyzed and high-resolution HLA genotyping was added so that TCR occurrence patterns could be studied. Among approximately 370 genotyped donors of the cohort, an average of approximately 240,000 unique TCR beta nucleotide sequences was sequenced per donor, of which roughly 18% were non-productive. The later analysis used no new phenotypic data to find candidate immune exposures, relying instead on TCR beta sequences and their occurrence across donors. All discovery cohort repertoires had been generated on a single sequencing platform.

General conclusions and limits of the study: Because counts were too low, roughly 17 rarely observed V segments, including chromosome 9 orphons, were left out of the earlier analysis of 500 to 750 of the donors. For the cohort, immune exposure information was limited to CMV serostatus. A group of highly shared sequence variants was considered likely to be a technical artifact of the sequencing pipeline. In a later genetic analysis, a missense DCLRE1C variant was associated with V-gene and J-gene trimming of TCR beta chains, and the association was replicated in an independent cohort. Roughly uniform sequencing depth across donors was assumed in presence/absence analyses, although this assumption may not hold. In a later analysis, HLA-associated TCR beta chains were found to be more clonally expanded and to have lower generation probabilities than equally common non-associated chains. Across donors, most TCR sequences were observed very rarely, whereas some public TCRs were present in many individuals. A later genetic analysis reported fewer N-insertions in productive TCRs among donors in an Asian-associated ancestry cluster than the roughly 620-donor mean. Correlated functional status among segregating V segments might be attributable to linkage disequilibrium, but an unknown experimental factor could not be ruled out. Some IMGT-functional V segments, including TRBV6-2 and TRBV6-3, could not be distinguished by the 87-base-pair reads and were therefore excluded. Specific HLA alleles were associated with over 15,000 TCR beta sequences at a false discovery rate of 0.05 in a later analysis. The classifier was reported to diagnose cytomegalovirus status with high specificity and sensitivity in both the original cohort and the validation cohort. Because some donors lacked HLA typing at each locus, the association tests relied only on the typed subset. A later analysis found that most CMV-associated TCR beta chains appeared HLA-restricted, with HLA associations seemingly driven largely by CMV exposure. According to the authors, the approach could potentially be generalized to other disease states and immunological phenotypes. A later analysis found that TCR association rates varied across HLA loci, with DRB1 alleles showing the most associated TCRs and HLA-C alleles the fewest. In an earlier analysis of around 500 of the donors, most TCR beta V segments appeared in productive rearrangements about 87% or about 30% of the time, broadly matching IMGT annotations. A total of 150 to 200 TCR beta chains were listed by the study as associated with cytomegalovirus. A few of the identified cytomegalovirus-associated TCR beta chains were confirmed in vitro to be specific for cytomegalovirus antigens. In a later analysis, several top co-occurrence clusters were reported to appear linked to parvovirus B19, influenza, CMV and Epstein-Barr virus. Only TCR beta chains were sequenced in this cohort, and the absence of alpha or paired-chain data limited detectable features. A further reported finding was that TCR beta sequences accurately predicted the HLA-A and HLA-B alleles for most subjects in the first cohort. When HLA alleles, especially DR and DQ, strongly co-occurred, TCR associations were difficult to assign to individual alleles.

For this chain, trimming is 2 bases at the V end and 2 bases at the J end, and the number of junction bases without a gene match is 9. The CDR3 runs 16 residues from the cysteine to the phenylalanine. The read is trimmed to its CDR3 DNA, 48 bases read in frame from base 1. According to the germline V gene, CDR1 reads WSHSY and CDR2 reads SAAADI. The cohort comprised 666 healthy bone marrow donors. At the time of sampling, all cohort members were nominally healthy, though unrecorded immune exposures were likely present. The donor tested CMV seronegative, placing the donor among the roughly 350 seronegative members of the cohort. Every donor gave a peripheral blood sample, and the peripheral blood mononuclear cells from that sample were used for TCR beta sequencing. The Qiagen DNeasy Blood Extraction Kit was used to extract genomic DNA from the blood cell samples. As concerns this clone: Which antigen it targets is not known. No quality values exist for individual bases; no much larger clone is one base distant.

The library came from the immunoSEQ multiplex PCR assay. For the multiplex PCR, a mixture combining 60 forward primers for TCR Vbeta segments and 13 reverse primers for TCR Jbeta segments was used. The CDR3 region of rearranged TCR beta genes was amplified from genomic DNA with a multiplex PCR assay. The amplified TCR beta libraries were sequenced on the Illumina HiSeq System as 87-base-pair reads. Processing in the source paper ran as follows. In a later analysis, tens of millions of unique TCR beta chains were counted across the roughly 670 repertoires, and roughly 9.9 million of these chains were shared by at least two donors. Raw reads were error-corrected and collapsed into unique sequences by a nearest-neighbor algorithm in which closely related sequences were merged to remove PCR and sequencing errors. To assign V, D and J gene segments, CDR3 sequences were aligned to IMGT reference sequences. For a sequence to be retained, a match of at least six nucleotides to both a V gene segment and a J gene segment was required. A rearrangement was called productive if the CDR3 had no stop codons and remained in frame with V and J, and every other rearrangement was called non-productive. Following IMGT convention, CDR3 was defined as the stretch from the second conserved V-encoded cysteine to the conserved J-encoded phenylalanine. The earlier analysis of some 550 of the donors excluded any sequence lacking an unambiguous match to a single V gene segment. An earlier analysis of 587 of the donors called V segments functional above 56.7% productive rearrangements and segregating when the between-donor standard deviation exceeded 5%. To diagnose cytomegalovirus status from the catalog of TCR beta chain sequences, a statistical classification framework was built. A later analysis assigned V and J genes by comparing TCR nucleotide sequences with IMGT/GENE-DB human TR gene sequences. The TCRdist pipeline was used in a later analysis to assign CDR3 sequences and most-parsimonious VDJ recombination scenarios. In a later analysis, each TCR beta chain was defined by its CDR3 amino acid sequence together with its V-gene family, and reads lacking a unique V-gene family were excluded. As a way to deal with suspected cross-contamination and a sequencing artifact, a later analysis dropped under 600 nucleotide sequences that were highly shared and had low generation probability. In a later analysis, a clonal expansion index was calculated for each public chain from normalized within-repertoire ranks of inferred template counts. In a later analysis, generation probabilities were computed using a VDJ recombination model fitted to out-of-frame rearrangements, and the results were checked against IGoR. A later analysis scored TCR-TCR, TCR-HLA and TCR-CMV co-occurrence with hypergeometric tests, applying a repertoire-size bias correction to TCR pairs. In a later analysis, false discovery rates were estimated by permuting HLA or CMV assignments 20 times. A later analysis grouped co-occurring TCRs with DBSCAN, adding TCRdist sequence similarity when clustering within HLA-allele-positive subsets. Repertoires with fewer than 30,000 or more than 120,000 public chains, plus five repertoires with anomalous nucleotide sharing, were excluded from co-occurrence clustering. Sourced from immuneACCESS, this table was stored by TCRdb with only in-frame sequences that have V and J called. A share of the clones is absent; for the studies checked, an unresolved V gene accounts for under half, and the remainder has no known explanation. V and J calls and clone size follow that table, whereas D and trimming were derived from the DNA. Counted in this sample were 120,000 or so clones; around three quarters of them appeared once. Clones ranked in the top ten supply around 1.2% of the sample.

This clonotype was sampled from a woman aged 25 to 39 in good health and CMV-seronegative. The material sequenced was PBMCs. The chain is encoded by TRBV10-2 joined to TRBJ2-7; 7 central nucleotides agree with TRBD1. The CDR3 is CASSERQGVLTYEQYF. The DNA sequence is given as TGCGCCAGCAGTGAGAGGCAGGGGGTGCTTACCTACGAGCAGTACTTC.